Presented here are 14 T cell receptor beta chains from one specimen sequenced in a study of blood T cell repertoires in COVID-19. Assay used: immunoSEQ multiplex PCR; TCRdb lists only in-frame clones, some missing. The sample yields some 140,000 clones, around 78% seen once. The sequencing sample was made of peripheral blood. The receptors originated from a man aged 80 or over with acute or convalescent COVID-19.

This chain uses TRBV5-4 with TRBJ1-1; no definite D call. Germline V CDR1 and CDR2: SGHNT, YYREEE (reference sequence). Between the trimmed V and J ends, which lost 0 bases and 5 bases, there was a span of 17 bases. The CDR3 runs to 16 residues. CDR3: CASSLAGARIGTEAFF. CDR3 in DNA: TGTGCCAGCAGCTTGGCGGGAGCCCGGATAGGGACTGAAGCTTTCTTT.

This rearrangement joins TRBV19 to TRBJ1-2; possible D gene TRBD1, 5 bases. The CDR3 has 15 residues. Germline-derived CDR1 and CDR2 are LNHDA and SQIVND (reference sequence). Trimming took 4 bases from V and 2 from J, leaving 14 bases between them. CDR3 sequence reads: CASSTTAGQNYGYTF. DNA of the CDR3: TGTGCCAGTAGTACGACAGCAGGGCAGAACTATGGCTACACCTTC. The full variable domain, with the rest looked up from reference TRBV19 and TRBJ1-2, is DGGITQSPKYLFRKEGQNVTLSCEQNLNHDAMYWYRQDPGQGLRLIYYSQIVNDFQKGDIAEGYSVSREKKESFPLTVTSAQKNPTAFYLCASSTTAGQNYGYTFGSGTRLTVV.

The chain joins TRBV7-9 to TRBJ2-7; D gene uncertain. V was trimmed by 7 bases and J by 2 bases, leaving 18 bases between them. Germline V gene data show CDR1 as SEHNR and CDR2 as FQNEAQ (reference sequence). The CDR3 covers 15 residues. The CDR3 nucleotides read TGTGCCAGCACCCCTCCGTCCGGGTTAACCTACGAGCAGTACTTC. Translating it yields CASTPPSGLTYEQYF.

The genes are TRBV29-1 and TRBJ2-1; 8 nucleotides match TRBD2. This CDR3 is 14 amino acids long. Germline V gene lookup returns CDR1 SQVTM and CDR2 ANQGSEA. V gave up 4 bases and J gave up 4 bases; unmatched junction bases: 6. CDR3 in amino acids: CSVGTGGFYNEQFF. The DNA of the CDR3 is TGCAGCGTTGGGACGGGGGGGTTTTACAATGAGCAGTTCTTC.

CDR3 DNA sequence: TGTGCCATCAGTGCCAGGTTGAACACCGGGGAGCTGTTTTTT. This translates into CAISARLNTGELFF. V usage is TRBV10-3 and J usage is TRBJ2-2; D call uncertain. The V end lost 4 bases, the J end lost 1 base, and 7 bases lay between the germline ends. Germline CDR1 ENHRY, CDR2 SYGVKD. This CDR3 is 14 amino acids long.

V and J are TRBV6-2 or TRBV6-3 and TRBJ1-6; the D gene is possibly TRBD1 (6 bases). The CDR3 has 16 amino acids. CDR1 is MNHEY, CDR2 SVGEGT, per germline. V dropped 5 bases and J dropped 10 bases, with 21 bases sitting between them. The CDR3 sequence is CASSANGQRPFSPLHF. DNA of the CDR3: TGTGCCAGCAGTGCGAACGGACAGAGGCCGTTCTCACCCCTCCACTTT.

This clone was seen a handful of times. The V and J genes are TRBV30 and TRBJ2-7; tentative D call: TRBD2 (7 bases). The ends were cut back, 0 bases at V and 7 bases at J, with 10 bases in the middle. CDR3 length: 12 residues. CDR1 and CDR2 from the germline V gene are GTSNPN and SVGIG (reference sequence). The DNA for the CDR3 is TGTGCCTGGAGTGTACAGGGAGGGGAGCAGTACTTC. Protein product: CAWSVQGGEQYF.

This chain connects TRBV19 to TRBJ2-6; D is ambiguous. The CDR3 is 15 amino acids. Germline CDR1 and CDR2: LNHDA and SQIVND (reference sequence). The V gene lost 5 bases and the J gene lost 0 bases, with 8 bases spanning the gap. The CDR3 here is CASSPRASGANVLTF. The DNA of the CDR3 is TGTGCCAGTAGTCCGCGAGCCTCTGGGGCCAACGTCCTGACTTTC.

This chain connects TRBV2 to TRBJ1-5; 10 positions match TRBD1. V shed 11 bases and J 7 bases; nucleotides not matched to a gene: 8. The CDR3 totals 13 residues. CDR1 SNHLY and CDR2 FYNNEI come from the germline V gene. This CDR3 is CAGGQGKGQPQHF. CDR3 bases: TGTGCCGGGGGACAGGGGAAGGGGCAGCCCCAGCATTTT.

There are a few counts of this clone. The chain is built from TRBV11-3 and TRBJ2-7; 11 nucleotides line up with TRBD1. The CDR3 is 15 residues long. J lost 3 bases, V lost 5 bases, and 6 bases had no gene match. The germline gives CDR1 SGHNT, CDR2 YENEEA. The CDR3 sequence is CASSPTGQGGYEQYF. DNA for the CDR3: TGTGCCAGCAGCCCCACGGGACAGGGGGGCTACGAGCAGTACTTC.

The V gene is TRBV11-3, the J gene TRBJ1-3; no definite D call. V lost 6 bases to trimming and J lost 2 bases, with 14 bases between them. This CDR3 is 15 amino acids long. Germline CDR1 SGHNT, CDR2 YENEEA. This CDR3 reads CASSWGGQAGNTIYF. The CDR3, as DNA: TGTGCCAGCAGTTGGGGAGGGCAGGCTGGAAACACCATATATTTT.

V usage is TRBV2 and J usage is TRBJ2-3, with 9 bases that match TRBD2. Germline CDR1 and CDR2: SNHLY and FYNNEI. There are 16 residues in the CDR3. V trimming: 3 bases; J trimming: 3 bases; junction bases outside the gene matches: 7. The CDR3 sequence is CASSDRAGGTTDTQYF. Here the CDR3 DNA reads TGTGCCAGCAGTGACCGAGCGGGGGGCACGACAGATACGCAGTATTTT. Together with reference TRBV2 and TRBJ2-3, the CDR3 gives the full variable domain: EPEVTQTPSHQVTQMGQEVILRCVPISNHLYFYWYRQILGQKVEFLVSFYNNEISEKSEIFDDQFSVERPDGSNFTLKIRSTKLEDSAMYFCASSDRAGGTTDTQYFGPGTRLTVL.

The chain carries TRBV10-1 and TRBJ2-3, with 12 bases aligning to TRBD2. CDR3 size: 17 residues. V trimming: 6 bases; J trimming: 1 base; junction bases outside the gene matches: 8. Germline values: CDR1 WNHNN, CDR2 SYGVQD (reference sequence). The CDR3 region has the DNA TGCGCCAGCAGCGCCCTAGCGGGGGGGCTCGGCACAGATACGCAGTATTTT. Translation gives CASSALAGGLGTDTQYF.

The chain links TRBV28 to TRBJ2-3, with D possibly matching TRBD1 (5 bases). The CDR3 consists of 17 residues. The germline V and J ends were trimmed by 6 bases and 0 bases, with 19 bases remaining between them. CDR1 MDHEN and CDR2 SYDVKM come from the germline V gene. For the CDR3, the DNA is TGTGCCAGCAGCCTTCCTCCAGGGATCGGGAGCACAGATACGCAGTATTTT. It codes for CASSLPPGIGSTDTQYF. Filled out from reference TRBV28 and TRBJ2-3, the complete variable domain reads DVKVTQSSRYLVKRTGEKVFLECVQDMDHENMFWYRQDPGLGLRLIYFSYDVKMKEKGDIPEGYSVSREKKERFSLILESASTNQTSMYLCASSLPPGIGSTDTQYFGPGTRLTVL.